This T cell receptor (beta chain) derives from a study of blood T cell repertoires in COVID-19. Study-wide context: Sites in the United States, Italy and Spain provided acute and convalescent COVID-19 samples. The cDNA or gDNA used as material had been derived from T cells, B-cell-depleted T cells, or PBMCs.

CDR3 length equals 14 residues. Germline V gene sequence: CDR1 WNHNN, CDR2 SYGVQD (reference sequence). The ends lost 5 bases at V and 5 bases at J; junction bases unmatched: 5. Method: immunoSEQ multiplex PCR; TCRdb's copy keeps in-frame clones and lacks some. Of around 200,000 clones listed, roughly 90% are singletons. The sample consisted of peripheral blood. This TCR came from a woman aged 55-70 years with COVID-19, enrolled during active disease. The J gene is TRBJ1-2, the V gene TRBV10-1, with 10 bases fitting TRBD1. The CDR3 here is CASSHRTGGYGYTF. CDR3 nucleotide sequence: TGCGCCAGCAGTCATCGGACAGGGGGATATGGCTACACCTTC.